This TCR beta chain was identified during a study of T-cell reconstitution after alpha-beta-depleted transplantation in children. This clonotype was detected a few times. What it binds is unknown. Study-wide results and limits: Several hundred graft clones that had expanded were reportedly the source of alpha-beta T cells about two months after transplant. By one year post-transplant, T-cell counts and diversity largely arose from T cells that were newly produced.

This CDR3 contains 19 residues. Germline-derived CDR1 and CDR2 are MDHEN and SYDVKM. V dropped 5 bases and J dropped 3; count of bases not matched to a gene: 13. Library preparation (for TCRbeta) was performed with unique molecular identifiers. MiXCR, applied by TCRdb to the PCR reads, yields one record per CDR3 protein. The profile shows hundreds of thousands of distinct CDR3 sequences, approximately 12% of them singletons. The source material was PBMCs, mostly from graft donor cells, sampled 360 days after TCRalphabeta/CD19-depleted stem cell transplant. This TCR was sampled from a male patient between 5 and 17 years old who had a stem cell transplant for acute myeloid leukemia, so the T cells may come from the graft donor. The chain is built from TRBV28 and TRBJ2-6, with 10 positions matching TRBD1. The CDR3 loop reads CASSLFLRDRGRGANVLTF. Here the CDR3 DNA reads TGTGCCAGCAGTCTATTCCTCCGGGACAGGGGTCGTGGGGCCAACGTCCTGACTTTC.